These 18 T cell receptor beta chains were sequenced from one sample in a study of beta chain features in type 1 diabetes. Points from the study as a whole: Moderate yet significant TCRB CDR3 shortening was seen in Type 1 diabetes patients in all four CD4+ subsets.

Their antigens are not known. The investigators reverse transcribed all of the isolated RNA, so they sequenced expressed TCRB transcripts. Sequenced by immunoSEQ multiplex PCR; TCRdb stores in-frame clones only, minus some. The sample lists under 300,000 clones, about 11% occurring once. The sequenced sample consisted of naive CD4+ T cells from blood. Receptors were obtained from a man aged 30-40 years with type 1 diabetes.

The chain recombines TRBV6-5 with TRBJ1-5, with a tentative D call TRBD1 (5 bases). The CDR3 is made up of 15 amino acids. Germline lookup yields CDR1 MNHEY and CDR2 SVGAGI. V lost 3 bases and J lost 5, with 14 bases in between. Written as DNA, the CDR3 is TGTGCCAGCAGTTATGGCAGGGCGGTATATCAGCCCCAGCATTTT. It encodes CASSYGRAVYQPQHF.

As concerns this clone: The same CDR3 can be traced to other DNA sequences in this sample. The genes are TRBV5-1 and TRBJ2-2; D possibly corresponds to TRBD1 (5 bases). V dropped 4 bases and J dropped 2 bases, with 9 bases sitting between them. Germline CDR1 is SGHRS and CDR2 is YFSETQ. The CDR3 covers 14 residues. CDR3 in amino acids: CASSGAANTGELFF. Written as DNA, the CDR3 is TGCGCCAGCAGCGGGGCGGCTAACACCGGGGAGCTGTTTTTT.

The rearrangement links TRBV6-5 to TRBJ2-4; the D gene is possibly TRBD2 (5 bases). Germline CDR1 reads MNHEY; CDR2 reads SVGAGI. The ends were cut back, 7 bases at V and 8 bases at J, with 12 bases in the middle. The CDR3 sequence is 12 residues long. CDR3 in amino acids: CASKTSGDIQYF. The CDR3 DNA is TGTGCCAGCAAAACATCCGGGGACATTCAGTACTTC.

This clone was counted a single time. The chain is built from TRBV7-9 and TRBJ2-5; TRBD1 is a possible D gene (6 bases). CDR3 length equals 15 residues. The V and J ends lost 5 bases and 5 bases respectively, with 18 bases between them. Looked up from germline, CDR1 is SEHNR and CDR2 is FQNEAQ (reference sequence). Written as DNA, the CDR3 is TGTGCCAGCAGCGTATCCGGGACAAAGCAGGAGACCCAGTACTTC. Amino acids: CASSVSGTKQETQYF.

This chain links TRBV7-8 with TRBJ2-2, with 7 bases fitting TRBD2. The length of the CDR3 is 15 residues. The germline gives CDR1 SGHVS, CDR2 FQNEAQ. V lost 1 base, J lost 7 bases, and 6 bases stayed unmatched. CDR3 region: CASSLEGGFDGELFF. CDR3 bases: TGTGCCAGCAGCTTAGAGGGAGGGTTCGACGGGGAGCTGTTTTTT. Complete variable domain (other parts from reference TRBV7-8 and TRBJ2-2): GAGVSQSPRYKVAKRGQDVALRCDPISGHVSLFWYQQALGQGPEFLTYFQNEAQLDKSGLPSDRFFAERPEGSVSTLKIQRTQQEDSAVYLCASSLEGGFDGELFFGEGSRLTVL.

Details on this clone: The sample has other DNA sequences that encode this CDR3 too. The chain links TRBV10-3 to TRBJ2-7; D might be TRBD2 (6 bases). The V end lost 6 bases, the J end lost 3 bases, and 12 bases lay between the germline ends. Germline V gene data show CDR1 as ENHRY and CDR2 as SYGVKD. The CDR3 contains 13 residues. The chain's CDR3 is CAIRSGQGYEQYF. The CDR3 DNA reads as TGTGCCATCAGGAGCGGGCAGGGCTACGAGCAGTACTTC.

For this clone: In the same sample, other DNA sequences code for this CDR3. V is TRBV5-1 and J is TRBJ1-4; D gene ambiguous. Trimming took off 2 bases at V and 5 bases at J, with 10 bases between the two ends. This CDR3 has 14 amino acids. Germline assignment: CDR1 SGHRS and CDR2 YFSETQ. The CDR3 DNA is TGCGCCAGCAGCTTATCCGCTACGAATGAAAAACTGTTTTTT. Protein product: CASSLSATNEKLFF.

The CDR3 coding sequence is TGTGCCAGCAGGCCGACAGGGTCGGGCGGCGCAGATGGCTACACCTTC. Amino acid sequence: CASRPTGSGGADGYTF. V usage is TRBV6-6 and J usage is TRBJ1-2; TRBD1 agrees at 7 bases. Germline V lookup: CDR1 MNHNY, CDR2 SVGAGI (reference sequence). After removal of 6 bases from V and 6 bases from J, the junction contained 16 bases not matched to a gene. The CDR3 loop spans 16 amino acids.

The genes are TRBV2 and TRBJ1-1, with D perhaps matching TRBD1 (5 bases). V was clipped by 8 bases and J by 4 bases, with 20 bases between them. CDR3 length equals 15 residues. CDR1 and CDR2 from the germline V gene are SNHLY and FYNNEI. The CDR3 reads CASGGAGGSSTEAFF. CDR3 nucleotides: TGTGCCAGCGGTGGGGCCGGGGGGAGTAGCACTGAAGCTTTCTTT.

This clone was seen only a few times. The rearrangement links TRBV5-1 to TRBJ2-3, with 10 bases identical to TRBD2. Trimming took 4 bases from V and 4 from J; bases not matched to a gene: 9. The germline gives CDR1 SGHRS, CDR2 YFSETQ. The CDR3 length is 16 residues. CDR3 loop: CASSLAQLAGPDTQYF. The CDR3 DNA reads as TGCGCCAGCAGCCTAGCCCAACTAGCGGGGCCAGATACGCAGTATTTT.

The V call is TRBV5-1, the J call TRBJ2-1; 11 nucleotides align to TRBD2. CDR1 is SGHRS, CDR2 YFSETQ, per germline. J gave up 9 bases and V 4 bases, and 9 bases lay outside the gene matches. The CDR3 is 15 residues long. CDR3 nucleotides: TGCGCCAGCAGCGGCCAACTAGCGGGGGAGGGTGAGCAGTTCTTC. It specifies CASSGQLAGEGEQFF.

This clone appeared a few times. Germline is not matched at one junction end, which may reflect a read error. The chain couples TRBV5-6 to TRBJ2-2, with D possibly being TRBD1 or TRBD2 (5 bases each). CDR1 and CDR2 from the germline V gene are SGHDT and YYEEEE. The CDR3 length is 15 residues. Written as DNA, the CDR3 is TGTGCCAGCAACTTGGGGCCAAGCGGCACCGGGGAGCTGTTTTTT. Translated: CASNLGPSGTGELFF.

This clone came up a few times. The chain recombines TRBV11-2 with TRBJ1-3; a possible D gene is TRBD1 (6 bases). The ends were cut back, 8 bases at V and 3 bases at J, with 14 bases in the middle. The CDR3 contains 14 residues. Germline assignment: CDR1 SGHAT and CDR2 FQNNGV. This chain's CDR3 is CASAQGRSGNTIYF. CDR3 nucleotide sequence: TGTGCCAGCGCACAGGGTAGAAGTGGAAACACCATATATTTT.

This sequence joins TRBV30 and TRBJ1-6, with TRBD1 matching over 8 bases. J lost 8 bases, V lost 5 bases, and 5 bases had no gene match. The CDR3 sequence is 13 residues long. Germline CDR1 GTSNPN, CDR2 SVGIG (reference sequence). This CDR3 reads CAWAGGPHSPLHF. The CDR3 DNA follows: TGTGCCTGGGCAGGGGGCCCTCATTCACCCCTCCACTTT. Together with reference TRBV30 and TRBJ1-6, the CDR3 gives the full variable domain: SQTIHQWPATLVQPVGSPLSLECTVEGTSNPNLYWYRQAAGRGLQLLFYSVGIGQISSEVPQNLSASRPQDRQFILSSKKLLLSDSGFYLCAWAGGPHSPLHFGNGTRLTVT.

The chain uses TRBV9 and TRBJ1-1; D unclear. CDR1 and CDR2 from the germline V gene are SGDLS and YYNGEE. The V gene lost 4 bases and the J gene lost 2 bases, with 12 bases spanning the gap. This CDR3 is built from 14 residues. CDR3 sequence reads: CASSPRESNTEAFF. DNA for the CDR3: TGTGCCAGCAGCCCGAGGGAGTCTAACACTGAAGCTTTCTTT.

The V call is TRBV5-6, the J call TRBJ1-1; unclear D gene. V dropped 1 base and J dropped 1 base, with 5 bases sitting between them. The germline V gene encodes CDR1 SGHDT and CDR2 YYEEEE. The CDR3 contains 13 residues. The CDR3: CASSLIGNTEAFF. CDR3 in DNA: TGTGCCAGCAGCTTGATCGGGAACACTGAAGCTTTCTTT.

The chain carries TRBV18 and TRBJ2-2; the D is unclear. This CDR3 is built from 14 residues. Germline V gene data show CDR1 as KGHSH and CDR2 as LQKENI. V was cut by 2 bases and J by 6 bases, with 10 bases left in between. CDR3 region: CASSPTTSPGELFF. The CDR3 region has the DNA TGTGCCAGCTCACCAACGACATCACCCGGGGAGCTGTTTTTT.

The table lists this clone with a few counts. The chain employs TRBV7-8 and TRBJ2-1; 10 nucleotides line up with TRBD2. CDR1 SGHVS and CDR2 FQNEAQ come from the germline V gene. There are 15 residues in the CDR3. Unmatched junction bases numbered 5, after V lost 1 base and J lost 8 bases. Here the CDR3 DNA reads TGTGCCAGCAGCTTAGTCCTAGCGGGGGAAGATGAGCAGTTCTTC. It specifies CASSLVLAGEDEQFF.